The 19 T cell receptor beta chains reported below all come from one sample, sequenced in a study of CD8 T cells in Susac syndrome. Random hexamers were used to reverse transcribe the RNA input (roughly 0.5 to 1 ug). TCRdb re-derived calls from the immunoSEQ multiplex PCR reads in MiXCR, one entry per CDR3 protein. The sample contains some 130,000 distinct CDR3 sequences, over 75% of which appear only once. Material: CD8+ T cells from PBMCs. The receptors here all came from a human donor with multiple sclerosis.

The chain links TRBV29-1 to TRBJ1-1, with a tentative D call TRBD1 (6 bases). Looked up from germline, CDR1 is SQVTM and CDR2 is ANQGSEA. The length of the CDR3 is 12 residues. V shed 4 bases and J shed 4 bases, with 10 bases lying between them. CDR3 sequence: CSVGGGGTEAFF. CDR3 DNA sequence: TGCAGCGTTGGGGGGGGCGGCACTGAAGCTTTCTTT.

Only a few counts were recorded for this clonotype. CDR3 amino acids: CASSRRAENSPLHF. In DNA form, the CDR3 reads TGTGCCAGCAGCCGCCGGGCCGAGAATTCACCCCTCCACTTT. The chain links TRBV5-4 to TRBJ1-6; D gene uncertain. The germline V gene encodes CDR1 SGHNT and CDR2 YYREEE (reference sequence). V lost 4 bases and J 7 bases, leaving 12 bases between the germline ends. The CDR3 is 14 residues long.

The chain links TRBV29-1 to TRBJ2-5; D not certain. The V end lost 6 bases, the J end lost 1 base, and 6 bases lay between the germline ends. The CDR3 contains 11 residues. The germline V gene encodes CDR1 SQVTM and CDR2 ANQGSEA. CDR3 nucleotide sequence: TGCAGCGTGTCACGCCAAGAGACCCAGTACTTC. Its protein product is CSVSRQETQYF.

The chain combines TRBV10-3 with TRBJ1-2, with 9 bases lining up with TRBD1. The CDR3 totals 18 residues. CDR1 and CDR2 from the germline V gene are ENHRY and SYGVKD. The V gene end was trimmed by 3 bases and the J gene end by 5 bases; junction bases not matched to a gene: 16. CDR3 in DNA: TGTGCCATCAGTGATACCTTTGCCGACAGGGGGTTGTTGTATGGCTACACCTTC. Its translation: CAISDTFADRGLLYGYTF.

Here the CDR3 reads CSVAGGYEQYF. Written as DNA, the CDR3 is TGCAGCGTGGCAGGGGGCTACGAGCAGTACTTC. This chain uses TRBV29-1 with TRBJ2-7, with 7 nucleotides matching TRBD1. The CDR3 is 11 amino acids. J was trimmed by 3 bases and V by 6 bases; bases with no gene match: 2. Germline V CDR1 and CDR2: SQVTM, ANQGSEA.

The genes are TRBV27 and TRBJ2-7; D is possibly TRBD1 or TRBD2 (6 bases each). Germline CDR1 reads MNHEY; CDR2 reads SMNVEV (reference sequence). The CDR3 runs to 14 residues. Between the trimmed V and J ends, which lost 2 bases and 4 bases, there was a span of 12 bases. The CDR3 loop is CASSLTAGHYEQYV. Here the CDR3 DNA reads TGTGCCAGCAGTTTAACCGCGGGACATTACGAGCAGTACGTC.

The table lists this clonotype with a few counts. This chain connects TRBV4-3 to TRBJ2-4, with D perhaps matching TRBD2 (5 bases). Germline V gene lookup returns CDR1 LGHNA and CDR2 YSLEER. There are 17 residues in the CDR3. V was cut by 0 bases and J by 2 bases, with 14 bases left in between. CDR3 residues: CASSQDLVDYSKNIQYF. For the CDR3, the DNA is TGCGCCAGCAGCCAAGATCTGGTCGACTACTCCAAAAACATTCAGTACTTC.

The chain recombines TRBV20-1 with TRBJ1-2; perhaps TRBD1 as D (6 bases). V was trimmed by 5 bases and J by 1 base, leaving 20 bases between them. Germline assignment: CDR1 DFQATT and CDR2 SNEGSKA (reference sequence). This CDR3 has 16 residues. In DNA, the CDR3 is TGCAGTGCTCCCGGAGGGGGGGCGAAATTTAACTATGGCTACACCTTC. Protein sequence: CSAPGGGAKFNYGYTF.

The chain has TRBV4-1 and TRBJ2-1; D unclear. V was pared by 4 bases and J by 10 bases, with 11 bases between. The CDR3 is 12 residues long. Germline CDR1 reads MGHRA; CDR2 reads YSYEKL. DNA for the CDR3: TGCGCCAGCAGCCTCCCCTGGGGAGAGCAGTTCTTC. It codes for CASSLPWGEQFF.

The chain joins TRBV7-8 to TRBJ2-2; no reliable D call. Germline CDR1 SGHVS, CDR2 FQNEAQ. CDR3 length equals 14 residues. The V and J ends lost 3 bases and 9 bases respectively, with 14 bases between them. The CDR3 coding sequence is TGTGCCAGCAGCTTGGGCAGCGTATGGAGGGAGCTGTTTTTT. It encodes CASSLGSVWRELFF.

The chain carries TRBV29-1 and TRBJ2-5, with TRBD1 as a possible D gene (6 bases). Germline CDR1 and CDR2: SQVTM and ANQGSEA. The CDR3 covers 16 residues. Trimming left V 3 bases short and J 4 bases short, with 21 bases between. The CDR3 DNA is TGCAGCGTTGATGGTTCCCCAGGGGTGGGGGTAGAGACCCAGTACTTC. Its protein is CSVDGSPGVGVETQYF.

The rearrangement links TRBV25-1 to TRBJ1-2, with a tentative D call TRBD1 (5 bases). This CDR3 is 14 amino acids long. Germline CDR1 is MGHDK and CDR2 is SYGVNS. Trimming pared 3 bases from V and 8 bases from J, leaving 16 bases between. The CDR3 bases are TGTGCCAGCAGTGATTCCCCCGGGACCGAGGGCTACACCTTC. Residues: CASSDSPGTEGYTF.

This clonotype has a handful of counts. DNA for the CDR3: TGTGCCAGCAGTGAATTGGTCTCTGGAAACACCATATATTTT. Its translation: CASSELVSGNTIYF. J is TRBJ1-3 and V is TRBV6-1, with no clear D. The CDR3 loop spans 14 amino acids. V shed 2 bases and J shed 0 bases, with 5 bases lying between them. Per germline, CDR1 MNHNS and CDR2 SASEGT.

DNA of the CDR3: TGTGCCAGCCAGCCTTCGAACACTGAAGCTTTCTTT. Its protein product is CASQPSNTEAFF. The V and J genes are TRBV12-3 or TRBV12-4 and TRBJ1-1; D gene unclear. This CDR3 region has 12 residues. The germline V and J ends were trimmed by 8 bases and 1 base, with 8 bases remaining between them.

V is TRBV4-1 and J is TRBJ2-2; D not resolved. Trimming took off 5 bases at V and 0 bases at J, with 10 bases between the two ends. This CDR3 is 15 amino acids long. The germline gives CDR1 MGHRA, CDR2 YSYEKL. The CDR3 sequence: CASSLQSPNTGELFF. CDR3 in DNA: TGCGCCAGCAGCTTACAGAGCCCGAACACCGGGGAGCTGTTTTTT.

The V call is TRBV29-1, the J call TRBJ2-1, with 12 bases aligning to TRBD2. Trimming took 2 bases from V and 10 from J; bases not matched to a gene: 6. Germline values: CDR1 SQVTM, CDR2 ANQGSEA. The CDR3 is made up of 14 amino acids. The CDR3 sequence: CSVEKGLAGEEQFF. For the CDR3, the DNA is TGCAGCGTTGAAAAGGGACTAGCGGGTGAGGAGCAGTTCTTC.

The rearrangement uses TRBV7-9 and TRBJ2-1; a weak D match, TRBD2 (5 bases). The CDR3 is made up of 13 amino acids. Germline V gene lookup returns CDR1 SEHNR and CDR2 FQNEAQ (reference sequence). Between the trimmed V and J ends, which lost 4 bases and 4 bases, there was a span of 8 bases. CDR3 nucleotide sequence: TGTGCCAGCAGCTCCGGACTTTACAATGAGCAGTTCTTC. Encoded protein: CASSSGLYNEQFF.

The rearrangement uses TRBV7-6 and TRBJ1-4, with a possible D match to TRBD1 (5 bases). The CDR3 extends over 18 amino acids. V dropped 4 bases and J dropped 4 bases, with 22 bases sitting between them. The V gene's germline CDR1 is SGHVS and CDR2 FNYEAQ. CDR3 sequence (DNA): TGTGCCAGCAGCTCCCACAATTCTCCCGGGACGGATAATGAAAAACTGTTTTTT. It is translated as CASSSHNSPGTDNEKLFF.

The genes are TRBV25-1 and TRBJ1-2; D unresolved. Germline V CDR1 and CDR2: MGHDK, SYGVNS. The CDR3 runs to 11 residues. The V end lost 1 base, the J end lost 6 bases, and 3 bases lay between the germline ends. The CDR3 region has the DNA TGTGCCAGCAGTGAATGGGATGGCTACACCTTC. This sequence encodes CASSEWDGYTF.